The 21 T cell receptor beta chains reported below all come from one sample, sequenced in a study of CD8+CD57+ T cells in acquired aplastic anemia. The TCR beta profiling, which covered VDJ combination and CDR3 sequence, was carried out using genomic DNA as the template. TCRdb recomputed calls from the reads with MiXCR, one row per CDR3 protein. The table includes approximately 200,000 distinct CDR3 sequences, under 70% detected once. The sequencing sample was made of sorted CD4+, CD8+, or CD8+CD57+ T cells (not recorded which) from PBMCs. The receptors were gathered from a human donor with severe aplastic anemia or a healthy control (not recorded which).

The rearrangement joins TRBV12-3 or TRBV12-4 to TRBJ1-3; 11 bases align to TRBD1. The CDR3 has 15 residues. Unmatched junction bases numbered 2, after V lost 4 bases and J lost 3 bases. In DNA, the CDR3 is TGTGCCAGCAGTTCCGGGACAGGGGGTGGAAACACCATATATTTT. Translated: CASSSGTGGGNTIYF.

The J gene is TRBJ2-7, the V gene TRBV7-4; either TRBD1 or TRBD2 may supply D (6 bases each). Germline V gene sequence: CDR1 SGHVT, CDR2 SQSDAQ. The CDR3 is 14 amino acids. V was cut by 3 bases and J by 7 bases, with 16 bases left in between. The CDR3 DNA sequence: TGTGCCAGCAGCTTGGGCGGGGACACGGGAGAGCAGTACTTC. Its protein is CASSLGGDTGEQYF.

This rearrangement joins TRBV29-1 to TRBJ2-5; TRBD1 is a possible D gene (6 bases). This CDR3 comprises 13 residues. The germline V and J ends were trimmed by 2 bases and 3 bases, with 10 bases remaining between them. CDR1 and CDR2 (germline): SQVTM, ANQGSEA. CDR3 DNA sequence: TGCAGCGTTGAACGGACAGCAAAAGAGACCCAGTACTTC. This translates into CSVERTAKETQYF.

This clonotype showed up just once. The chain combines TRBV5-1 with TRBJ2-3; D not resolved. The germline V gene encodes CDR1 SGHRS and CDR2 YFSETQ. V shed 3 bases and J shed 0 bases, with 8 bases lying between them. This CDR3 is 14 amino acids long. This chain's CDR3 is CASSYGDSTDTQYF. The CDR3, as DNA: TGCGCCAGCAGCTACGGCGATAGCACAGATACGCAGTATTTT.

This clonotype was seen repeatedly, ten times or more. The genes are TRBV19 and TRBJ1-1; D is perhaps TRBD1 (6 bases). Germline V gene lookup returns CDR1 LNHDA and CDR2 SQIVND (reference sequence). Between the trimmed V and J ends, which lost 7 bases and 4 bases, there was a span of 16 bases. This CDR3 spans 14 amino acids. The CDR3 DNA is TGTGCCAGTACCCTAGCAGGGGATTTCACTGAAGCTTTCTTT. Protein: CASTLAGDFTEAFF.

The chain couples TRBV24-1 to TRBJ2-3; D is tentatively TRBD1 or TRBD2 (5 bases each). From germline, CDR1 is KGHDR and CDR2 SFDVKD. The CDR3 spans 14 residues. The V and J ends lost 7 bases and 5 bases respectively, with 15 bases between them. The CDR3 protein is CATSRDGVGDTQYF. CDR3 in DNA: TGTGCCACCAGCAGGGACGGCGTCGGAGATACGCAGTATTTT.

This clonotype was seen many times. The V and J genes are TRBV7-9 and TRBJ2-7, with D possibly called TRBD1 or TRBD2 (6 bases each). CDR1 is SEHNR, CDR2 FQNEAQ, per germline (reference sequence). This CDR3 comprises 16 residues. V was shortened by 6 bases and J by 3 bases, with 21 bases between the two germline ends. The CDR3 DNA reads TGTGCCAGCAGTGGAGGAAGACGGGGGCCGTTCTACGAGCAGTACTTC. Its translation: CASSGGRRGPFYEQYF.

A note on this clonotype: Germline is not matched at one junction end, which may reflect a read error. This chain joins TRBV2 and TRBJ2-7; 7 bases map to TRBD1. The germline V gene encodes CDR1 SNHLY and CDR2 FYNNEI. This CDR3 comprises 13 residues. The CDR3 DNA sequence: TGCGCCAGCAGCCAAGTGACAGGGTACGAGCAGTACTTC. Its translation is CASSQVTGYEQYF.

The chain carries TRBV15 and TRBJ2-7; D ambiguous. Germline V CDR1 and CDR2: LNHNV, YYDKDF (reference sequence). The CDR3 has 12 residues. V was clipped by 1 base and J by 7 bases, with 8 bases between them. The CDR3 region is CATSRAGREQYF. The DNA for the CDR3 is TGTGCCACCAGCAGAGCAGGAAGAGAGCAGTACTTC.

Details on this clonotype: Relative to the germline gene, one junction end is altered; a read error may explain this. V and J are TRBV27 and TRBJ2-7, with 8 bases fitting TRBD1. Germline V gene lookup returns CDR1 MNHEY and CDR2 SMNVEV (reference sequence). The CDR3 contains 15 residues. The CDR3 DNA follows: TGTGCCAGCAGTTTATACAGGGGGTTCTCCTACGGGCAGTACTTC. Its protein product is CASSLYRGFSYGQYF.

About this clonotype itself: The CDR3 ends on some other residue instead of the conserved phenylalanine or tryptophan, so this is likely a read error. V and J are TRBV25-1 and TRBJ2-7, with TRBD1 matching 9 bases. V lost 7 bases to trimming and J lost 2 bases; unmatched junction nucleotides: 9. Per germline, CDR1 MGHDK and CDR2 SYGVNS. This CDR3 has 15 residues. CDR3 nucleotide sequence: TGTGCCAGCACCTTCGGGACAGGGAGGGCCTACGAGCAGTACCTC. It is translated as CASTFGTGRAYEQYL.

This chain connects TRBV6-1 to TRBJ2-3, with 11 bases fitting TRBD1. The CDR3 runs to 17 residues. CDR1 is MNHNS and CDR2 is SASEGT in the germline V gene. Losses at the gene ends were 3 bases for V and 1 base for J; bases not matched to a gene: 6. This CDR3 is CASSDGRDRGGTDTQYF. CDR3 coding DNA: TGTGCCAGCAGTGACGGCCGGGACAGGGGGGGCACAGATACGCAGTATTTT.

This clonotype has more than one count but fewer than ten. This rearrangement joins TRBV20-1 to TRBJ2-3; D remains ambiguous. Germline V lookup: CDR1 DFQATT, CDR2 SNEGSKA (reference sequence). Between the trimmed V and J ends, which lost 5 bases and 5 bases, there was a span of 5 bases. The CDR3 is made up of 10 amino acids. CDR3 DNA: TGCAGTGCTCAAGTAGATACGCAGTATTTT. Translating it yields CSAQVDTQYF.

The chain is built from TRBV19 and TRBJ1-5; tentative D call: TRBD1 (5 bases). Germline-derived CDR1 and CDR2 are LNHDA and SQIVND (reference sequence). Trimming took 5 bases from V and 1 from J, leaving 15 bases between them. The CDR3 spans 16 residues. In DNA, the CDR3 is TGTGCCAGTAGTTTAGGTCGGGCAGGGAGCAATCAGCCCCAGCATTTT. Translating gives CASSLGRAGSNQPQHF.

Points on this clonotype: The junction departs from the called germline gene at one end, perhaps through a read error. This chain links TRBV11-2 with TRBJ2-1; 7 bases fit TRBD1. CDR3 size: 16 residues. Germline V gene lookup returns CDR1 SGHAT and CDR2 FQNNGV. The CDR3 DNA reads as TGTGCCAGCAGCGCATACCGGGACAGCTCCTACAATGGGCAGTTCTTC. Encoded protein: CASSAYRDSSYNGQFF.

As regards this clonotype: A junction end diverges from the germline sequence, so it may reflect a read error. CDR3 loop: CASSPVQAAELLF. The DNA of the CDR3 is TGTGCCAGCAGTCCCGTGCAGGCCGCGGAGCTGCTTTTT. V is TRBV28 and J is TRBJ2-2, with D hard to call. The germline V gene has CDR1 MDHEN and CDR2 SYDVKM. This CDR3 has 13 residues.

This chain uses TRBV2 with TRBJ2-7; D possibly corresponds to TRBD1 (6 bases). The CDR3 consists of 14 residues. CDR1 is SNHLY and CDR2 is FYNNEI in the germline V gene. V was pared by 10 bases and J by 2 bases, with 18 bases between. This CDR3 reads CAIRQRDTPYEQYF. The DNA for the CDR3 is TGTGCCATCAGACAGAGGGACACCCCCTACGAGCAGTACTTC.

At least ten counts were recorded for this clonotype. The chain has TRBV20-1 and TRBJ2-5, with TRBD1 identical over 7 bases. The germline V gene encodes CDR1 DFQATT and CDR2 SNEGSKA (reference sequence). Germline trimming cut 4 bases from V and 4 bases from J; bases unmatched to any gene: 15. CDR3 size: 16 residues. The CDR3 sequence: CSANLEDRPLRETQYF. Here the CDR3 DNA reads TGCAGTGCTAACCTCGAGGACAGGCCGCTTAGAGAGACCCAGTACTTC.

The chain employs TRBV2 and TRBJ1-2, with D tentatively TRBD1 (6 bases). Trimming cost V 6 bases and J 0 bases, with 8 bases left between them. The CDR3 is 13 amino acids. Germline CDR1 is SNHLY and CDR2 is FYNNEI. DNA of the CDR3: TGTGCCAGCAGGGACAGCCCTAACTATGGCTACACCTTC. Its protein product is CASRDSPNYGYTF.

Remarks on this clonotype: Since the CDR3 does not end with the conserved phenylalanine or tryptophan, this likely comes from a read error. This chain links TRBV9 with TRBJ2-7, with D unclear. The CDR3 covers 15 residues. Trimming took 1 base from V and 3 from J, leaving 14 bases between them. In germline, CDR1 is SGDLS, CDR2 YYNGEE. This CDR3 reads CASSVSPSSNYEQYL. CDR3 nucleotide sequence: TGTGCCAGCAGCGTAAGTCCCTCCTCGAACTACGAGCAGTACCTC.

This clonotype was counted many times. The genes are TRBV7-6 and TRBJ1-6; D is perhaps TRBD1 (5 bases). The germline CDR1 and CDR2 sequences are SGHVS and FNYEAQ. Trimming left V 6 bases short and J 0 bases short, with 12 bases between. This CDR3 has 16 residues. The CDR3 reads CASSPTDSSYNSPLHF. The CDR3 bases are TGTGCCAGCAGTCCGACAGATAGCTCCTATAATTCACCCCTCCACTTT.